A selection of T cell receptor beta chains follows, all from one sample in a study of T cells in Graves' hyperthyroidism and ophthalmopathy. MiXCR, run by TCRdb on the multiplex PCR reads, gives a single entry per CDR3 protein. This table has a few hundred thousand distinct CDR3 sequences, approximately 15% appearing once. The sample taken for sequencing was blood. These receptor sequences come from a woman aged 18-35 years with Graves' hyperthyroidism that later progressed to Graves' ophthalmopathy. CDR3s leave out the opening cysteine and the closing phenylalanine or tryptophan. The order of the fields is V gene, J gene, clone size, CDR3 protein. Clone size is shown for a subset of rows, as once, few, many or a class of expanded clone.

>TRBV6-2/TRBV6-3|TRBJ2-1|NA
ASSYVAGGVNEQF
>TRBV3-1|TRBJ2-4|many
ASSQASELAKNIQY
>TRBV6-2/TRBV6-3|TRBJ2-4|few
ASSYVRQGRIRQNIQY
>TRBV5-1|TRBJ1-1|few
ASSPPRTPNTEAF
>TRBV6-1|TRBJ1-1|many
ASSSPAGGTEAF
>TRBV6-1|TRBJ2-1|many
ASSYQLLNEQF
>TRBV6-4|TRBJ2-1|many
ASSEGEGPNEQF
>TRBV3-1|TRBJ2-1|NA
ASSQVFSSALSNEQF
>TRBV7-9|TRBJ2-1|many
ASSLRPGDTEQF
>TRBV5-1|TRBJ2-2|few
ASSSPDRGTGELF
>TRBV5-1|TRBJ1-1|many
ASSLVAVGASSEAF
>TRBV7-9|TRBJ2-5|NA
ASTPPLDSPRGQETQY
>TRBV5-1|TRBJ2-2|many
ASSLGDRANTGELF
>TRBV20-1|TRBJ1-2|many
SAEKTGLLYGYT
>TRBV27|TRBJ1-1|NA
ASSFSWGTEAF
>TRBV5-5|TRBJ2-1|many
ASSPNRGGTSVPSNEQF
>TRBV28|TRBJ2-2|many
ASSYPGQGAGELF
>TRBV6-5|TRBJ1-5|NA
ASSYSKGAQPQH
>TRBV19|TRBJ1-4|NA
ASRPTGRHEKLF
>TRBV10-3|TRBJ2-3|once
AISPRDSFSTDTQY
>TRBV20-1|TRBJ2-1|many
SAESGRTYNEQF
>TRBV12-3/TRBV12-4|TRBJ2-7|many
ASSLAHDEQY
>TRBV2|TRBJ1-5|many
ASSDRGGSNQPQH
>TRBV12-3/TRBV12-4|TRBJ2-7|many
ASSRTSSDEQY
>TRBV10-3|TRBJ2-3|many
AISDRADTQY
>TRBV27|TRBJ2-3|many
ASSLRGLAGGPGDTQY
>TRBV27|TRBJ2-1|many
ASSLLTDLYYNEQF
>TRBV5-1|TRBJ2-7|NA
ASSLGGTQGEQY
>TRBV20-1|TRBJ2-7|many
SARVLPPQGWDEQY
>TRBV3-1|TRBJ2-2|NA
ASSQLTAVWDTGELF
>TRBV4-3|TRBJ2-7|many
ASSQDLHYEQY
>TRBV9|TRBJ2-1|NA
ASSVVDRGNNEQF
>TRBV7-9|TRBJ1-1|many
ASSNRDTGSTEAF